A selection of T cell receptor beta chains follows, all from one sample in a study of blood T cell repertoires in COVID-19. The protocol was immunoSEQ multiplex PCR, while the TCRdb copy is restricted to in-frame clones and leaves out a portion. The table has roughly 140,000 clones, 85% to 90% seen once. Sequenced: peripheral blood. All receptors derive from a woman between 40 and 50 years old with acute or convalescent COVID-19. Each CDR3 is given with its conserved first and last residue. The order of the fields is V gene, J gene, CDR3 protein.

TRBV30	TRBJ1-2	CAWSGYTGTAPGGYTF
TRBV19	TRBJ1-1	CASSIVPRGRTEAFF
TRBV5-5	TRBJ2-1	CASSSLAGFYNEQFF
TRBV2	TRBJ1-1	CASSEYGGGTEAFF
TRBV10-3	TRBJ2-3	CAISESMGAGDTQYF
TRBV27	TRBJ1-2	CASSLSGRRGYGYTF
TRBV6-4	TRBJ2-1	CASSPGLAYNEQFF
TRBV7-2	TRBJ2-5	CASSLLRTAGWERQETQYF
TRBV27	TRBJ2-4	CASSPGTGGAGSKNIQYF
TRBV19	TRBJ1-2	CASSIGPGTYGYTF
TRBV7-9	TRBJ1-2	CASSLYLGEANYGYTF
TRBV10-3	TRBJ2-5	CAISEFRTSGLQETQYF
TRBV12-3/TRBV12-4	TRBJ1-1	CASSPGVTEAFF
TRBV9	TRBJ2-1	CASSPPRNEQFF
TRBV27	TRBJ1-1	CASSLNWLTEAFF
TRBV5-1	TRBJ2-2	CASSLNTGGAAGELFF
TRBV4-3	TRBJ1-3	CASSHGDGGDTGNTIYF
TRBV19	TRBJ1-1	CASSSLGQGRTEAFF
TRBV14	TRBJ1-1	CASSPLGGGTEAFF
TRBV20-1	TRBJ1-5	CSASQRTSWSNQPQHF
TRBV6-5	TRBJ2-7	CASNPGSTSSYEQYF